This T cell receptor beta chain was observed in a study of T cells after yellow fever vaccination. At the level of the study: Libraries from low-cell-number fractions were prepared with the SMART-Seq v4 Ultra Low Input RNA kit. Whole-study results and caveats: A faster peak, day 5 versus 15, was reached by the weaker secondary response.

TCRdb redid the calling of the 5' RACE reads with MiXCR, one entry per CDR3 protein. The table shows around 530,000 distinct CDR3 sequences, with less than 20% occurring only once. This clonotype was detected only a few times. What it recognizes is unknown. Germline lookup yields CDR1 LGHDT and CDR2 YNNKEL (reference sequence). The junction had 11 bases not matched to a gene; V was cut back by 7 bases and J by 11 bases. The CDR3 is 15 residues long. The chain links TRBV3-1 to TRBJ1-6; the match to TRBD1 covers 10 bases. The source is a man in his late teens or twenties who received the YFV17D yellow fever vaccine. The sequences come from PBMCs, collected less than 6 days after the first yellow fever vaccination. The CDR3 spells CASTHQGQGNPPLHF. The CDR3 DNA is TGTGCCAGCACCCACCAGGGACAGGGGAACCCACCCCTCCACTTT.